This T cell receptor (beta chain) was recovered during a study of blood T cell repertoires in COVID-19. Study context: Acute and convalescent COVID-19 specimens originated in the United States, Italy and Spain. The cDNA or gDNA used as material had been derived from T cells, B-cell-depleted T cells, or PBMCs.

The CDR3 is 15 residues long. The ends lost 4 bases at V and 1 base at J; junction bases unmatched: 5. Germline CDR1 SGHVS, CDR2 FNYEAQ. Authors' data handling: Amplification of reference gene primers provided the estimated nucleated cell counts. Data came from immunoSEQ multiplex PCR; TCRdb stores just in-frame clones and leaves some out. V, J and clone size were drawn from that table, and D and trimming were deduced from the DNA. The table records some 41,000 clones, about 81% of them present only once. The receptor was isolated from a man in his forties or fifties with active or convalescent COVID-19. Sequenced material: peripheral blood. The chain links TRBV7-6 to TRBJ1-1; 8 bases are shared with TRBD1. The CDR3 coding sequence is TGTGCCAGCAGCTCTGGTGGGACAGGGAACACTGAAGCTTTCTTT. It is translated as CASSSGGTGNTEAFF.